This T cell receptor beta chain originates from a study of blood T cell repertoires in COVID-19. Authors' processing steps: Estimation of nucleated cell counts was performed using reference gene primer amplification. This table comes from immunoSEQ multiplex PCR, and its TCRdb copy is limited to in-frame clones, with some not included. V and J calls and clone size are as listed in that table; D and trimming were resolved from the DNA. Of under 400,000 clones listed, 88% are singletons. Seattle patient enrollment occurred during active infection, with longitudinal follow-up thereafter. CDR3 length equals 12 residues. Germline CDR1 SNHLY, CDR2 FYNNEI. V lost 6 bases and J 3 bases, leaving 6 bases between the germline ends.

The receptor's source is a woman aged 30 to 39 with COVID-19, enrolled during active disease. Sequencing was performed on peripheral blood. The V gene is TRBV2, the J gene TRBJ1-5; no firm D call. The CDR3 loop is CASRWPNQPQHF. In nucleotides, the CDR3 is TGTGCCAGCAGGTGGCCCAATCAGCCCCAGCATTTT.